The 29 T cell receptor beta chains reported below all come from one sample, sequenced in a study of OX40 agonist ivuxolimab in advanced cancers. Assay: immunoSEQ multiplex PCR; the TCRdb copy retains only in-frame clones and omits some. The sample has approximately 90,000 clones; less than 95% are singletons. This specimen consisted of CD4+ or CD8+ T cells sorted from blood, obtained in a trial of the OX40 agonist ivuxolimab. These receptors all come from an adult with an advanced solid tumor such as melanoma, head and neck, liver or kidney cancer.

The V and J genes are TRBV19 and TRBJ2-1, with D perhaps matching TRBD2 (7 bases). CDR3 length equals 14 residues. Germline values: CDR1 LNHDA, CDR2 SQIVND (reference sequence). Between the trimmed V and J ends, which lost 5 bases and 6 bases, there was a span of 14 bases. CDR3 DNA: TGTGCCAGTAGTGTTAACAGGGAGGGCAATGAGCAGTTCTTC. Its translation is CASSVNREGNEQFF.

The chain joins TRBV4-1 to TRBJ2-2, with a tentative D call TRBD2 (6 bases). The CDR3 is made up of 16 amino acids. Germline lookup yields CDR1 MGHRA and CDR2 YSYEKL. The V gene lost 0 bases and the J gene lost 4 bases, with 12 bases spanning the gap. As DNA, the CDR3 is TGCGCCAGCAGCCAAGATCGGGGACTGCGCACCGGGGAGCTGTTTTTT. It specifies CASSQDRGLRTGELFF.

The chain uses TRBV9 and TRBJ2-5; D is unresolved. Near its end, the DNA agrees better with TRBJ2-7, so the J call may be wrong. Per the germline V gene, CDR1 is SGDLS and CDR2 is YYNGEE. CDR3 length: 12 residues. CDR3 bases: TGTGCCAGCAGCTCCCACTCCTACGAGCAGTACTTC. The encoded protein is CASSSHSYEQYF.

The chain employs TRBV30 and TRBJ1-2, with TRBD1 matching 7 bases. The CDR3 covers 12 residues. Losses at the gene ends were 7 bases for V and 5 bases for J; bases not matched to a gene: 7. Germline V gives CDR1 GTSNPN, CDR2 SVGIG (reference sequence). DNA of the CDR3: TGTGCCTTTTCCCTGACAGGGTATGGCTACACCTTC. Encoded protein: CAFSLTGYGYTF.

The chain carries TRBV10-2 and TRBJ2-4; tentatively, D is TRBD1 (5 bases). The V gene lost 3 bases and the J gene lost 0 bases, with 18 bases spanning the gap. Germline CDR1 is WSHSY and CDR2 is SAAADI. The CDR3 consists of 18 residues. The CDR3: CASSDDSLASLAKNIQYF. In DNA, the CDR3 is TGCGCCAGCAGTGATGACAGTCTTGCTTCATTAGCCAAAAACATTCAGTACTTC.

The J gene is TRBJ1-2, the V gene TRBV27, with TRBD1 as a possible D gene (5 bases). The CDR3 loop spans 15 amino acids. Trimming left V 5 bases short and J 4 bases short, with 17 bases between. CDR1 is MNHEY and CDR2 is SMNVEV in the germline V gene (reference sequence). CDR3 bases: TGTGCCAGCAGTCCAACCCCCAGGGCGGGCTATGGCTACACCTTC. Its translation: CASSPTPRAGYGYTF.

This chain uses TRBV19 with TRBJ2-3; the match to TRBD2 covers 9 bases. The CDR3 totals 14 residues. After removal of 6 bases from V and 4 bases from J, the junction contained 5 bases not matched to a gene. Germline lookup yields CDR1 LNHDA and CDR2 SQIVND (reference sequence). CDR3: CASRASGTADTQYF. DNA for the CDR3: TGTGCCAGTAGGGCTAGCGGGACCGCAGATACGCAGTATTTT.

Notes on this clone: The junction differs from germline at one of its ends, possibly a read error. J is TRBJ2-7 and V is TRBV7-7; TRBD2 matches at 7 bases. Per germline, CDR1 SSHAT and CDR2 FNYEAQ (reference sequence). This CDR3 comprises 15 residues. The chain's CDR3 is CASSLGRGNSYEQYF. The CDR3 DNA reads TGTGCTAGCAGCTTGGGGCGGGGGAACTCCTACGAGCAGTACTTC.

The chain joins TRBV18 to TRBJ1-4, with D possibly TRBD1 on 5 matching bases. This CDR3 is built from 15 residues. Trimming took off 6 bases at V and 0 bases at J, with 11 bases between the two ends. The germline gives CDR1 KGHSH, CDR2 LQKENI. CDR3 protein: CASSTARATNEKLFF. The CDR3 coding sequence is TGTGCCAGCTCCACAGCCAGGGCAACTAATGAAAAACTGTTTTTT.

This clone was counted a single time. The chain joins TRBV2 to TRBJ2-5; D gene uncertain. Germline V gene data show CDR1 as SNHLY and CDR2 as FYNNEI. CDR3 size: 16 residues. Trimming left V 4 bases short and J 0 bases short, with 15 bases between. The CDR3 here is CASSAFFGLYQETQYF. CDR3 DNA: TGTGCCAGCAGTGCGTTCTTCGGGCTGTACCAAGAGACCCAGTACTTC.

This sequence joins TRBV6-5 and TRBJ1-4; no firm D call. The germline V gene encodes CDR1 MNHEY and CDR2 SVGAGI. The V end was cut by 8 bases, the J end by 4 bases, with 11 bases between. This CDR3 is 13 amino acids long. The CDR3 DNA reads TGTGCCAGCCGACTGAATGTTAATGAAAAACTGTTTTTT. Amino acid sequence: CASRLNVNEKLFF.

This clone has a handful of counts. This chain links TRBV6-1 with TRBJ1-3; D possibly corresponds to TRBD1 (6 bases). The CDR3 is 13 amino acids. The V and J ends lost 5 bases and 6 bases respectively, with 11 bases between them. Germline V gene lookup returns CDR1 MNHNS and CDR2 SASEGT. CDR3 residues: CASSTGYANTIYF. Written as DNA, the CDR3 is TGTGCCAGCAGTACAGGGTACGCAAACACCATATATTTT.

The chain uses TRBV29-1 and TRBJ2-7; a weak D match, TRBD2 (6 bases). Trimming took 0 bases from V and 2 from J, leaving 14 bases between them. The CDR3 is 15 amino acids. CDR1 and CDR2 from the germline V gene are SQVTM and ANQGSEA. The CDR3 coding sequence is TGCAGCGTTGAAGATTCTGGGACTCCTCCCTACGAGCAGTACTTC. This gives the protein CSVEDSGTPPYEQYF.

The V gene is TRBV21-1, the J gene TRBJ2-7; the table's D call TRBD2 went unverified against the DNA. TRBV21-1 is flagged as a pseudogene. The CDR3 runs 15 residues. The CDR3 loop reads CASSKVALADYEQYF. The CDR3 DNA reads TGTGCCAGCAGCAAAGTTGCACTAGCGGACTACGAGCAGTACTTC.

V is TRBV9 and J is TRBJ1-1; D remains ambiguous. The CDR3 contains 12 residues. With 0 bases removed from V and 3 bases from J, the gap between germline ends came to 3 bases. The germline gives CDR1 SGDLS, CDR2 YYNGEE. CDR3 in DNA: TGTGCCAGCAGCGTAGACGACACTGAAGCTTTCTTT. This gives the protein CASSVDDTEAFF.

The chain carries TRBV7-2 and TRBJ1-6; the D is unclear. The CDR3 extends over 15 amino acids. The germline V gene encodes CDR1 SGHTA and CDR2 FQGNSA. The V end lost 1 base, the J end lost 0 bases, and 4 bases lay between the germline ends. The CDR3 nucleotides read TGTGCCAGCAGCTTAGGAACCTCCTATAATTCACCCCTCCACTTT. It encodes CASSLGTSYNSPLHF.

CDR3 sequence: CASRFLAGPYEQYF. The CDR3 nucleotides read TGCGCCAGCAGATTCCTAGCGGGGCCCTACGAGCAGTACTTC. The chain links TRBV5-1 to TRBJ2-7; 9 bases agree with TRBD2. J lost 2 bases, V lost 5 bases, and 5 bases had no gene match. Germline lookup yields CDR1 SGHRS and CDR2 YFSETQ. This CDR3 region has 14 residues.

The chain has TRBV7-9 and TRBJ2-3, with D perhaps TRBD2 (6 bases). V lost 1 base to trimming and J lost 4 bases, with 12 bases between them. The CDR3 has 15 amino acids. Germline V gene lookup returns CDR1 SEHNR and CDR2 FQNEAQ (reference sequence). The CDR3 loop reads CASSLVTSPADTQYF. CDR3 DNA sequence: TGTGCCAGCAGCTTAGTAACTAGCCCAGCAGATACGCAGTATTTT. The full variable domain, in which reference TRBV7-9 and TRBJ2-3 provide the parts outside the CDR3, is DTGVSQNPRHKITKRGQNVTFRCDPISEHNRLYWYRQTLGQGPEFLTYFQNEAQLEKSRLLSDRFSAERPKGSFSTLEIQRTEQGDSAMYLCASSLVTSPADTQYFGPGTRLTVL.

The chain employs TRBV5-6 and TRBJ2-3; D remains unclear. Germline CDR1 is SGHDT and CDR2 is YYEEEE. The CDR3 is 12 amino acids. Trimming pared 2 bases from V and 3 bases from J, leaving 4 bases between. CDR3 nucleotide sequence: TGTGCCAGCAGCTTTAATACAGATACGCAGTATTTT. Encoded protein: CASSFNTDTQYF.

The chain carries TRBV25-1 and TRBJ2-7; 10 nucleotides align to TRBD1. Per germline, CDR1 MGHDK and CDR2 SYGVNS. The CDR3 has 14 amino acids. V was clipped by 2 bases and J by 2 bases; unmatched bases: 0. The CDR3 loop reads CASSEGTGAYEQYF. The CDR3 nucleotides read TGTGCCAGCAGTGAAGGGACAGGGGCCTACGAGCAGTACTTC.

The chain joins TRBV6-5 to TRBJ2-7, with D possibly TRBD2 on 6 matching bases. Germline CDR1 and CDR2: MNHEY and SVGAGI. V was pared by 3 bases and J by 3 bases, with 9 bases between. This CDR3 has 13 residues. CDR3 coding DNA: TGTGCCAGCAGTTATTCTAGCGACTACGAGCAGTACTTC. It codes for CASSYSSDYEQYF.

The rearrangement uses TRBV28 and TRBJ2-7; TRBD1 is a possible D gene (6 bases). Germline V lookup: CDR1 MDHEN, CDR2 SYDVKM. This CDR3 spans 14 amino acids. V dropped 7 bases and J dropped 1 base, with 14 bases sitting between them. This chain's CDR3 is CASILGAGSYEQYF. Here the CDR3 DNA reads TGTGCCAGCATCCTGGGGGCAGGATCCTACGAGCAGTACTTC.

The V and J genes are TRBV9 and TRBJ2-3; possible D gene TRBD2, 6 bases. Trimming pared 3 bases from V and 1 base from J, leaving 6 bases between. The CDR3 is 13 amino acids. The germline V gene encodes CDR1 SGDLS and CDR2 YYNGEE. The CDR3, as DNA: TGTGCCAGCAGCGCGGGAGGCACAGATACGCAGTATTTT. This codes for CASSAGGTDTQYF. The full variable domain, rest sourced from reference TRBV9 and TRBJ2-3, is DSGVTQTPKHLITATGQRVTLRCSPRSGDLSVYWYQQSLDQGLQFLIQYYNGEERAKGNILERFSAQQFPDLHSELNLSSLELGDSALYFCASSAGGTDTQYFGPGTRLTVL.

J is TRBJ2-2 and V is TRBV7-6; D ambiguous. V was pared by 5 bases and J by 5 bases, with 6 bases between. Germline-derived CDR1 and CDR2 are SGHVS and FNYEAQ. This CDR3 contains 12 residues. This chain's CDR3 is CASSLRTGELFF. CDR3 DNA: TGTGCCAGCAGCCTCCGGACCGGGGAGCTGTTTTTT.

This chain links TRBV5-1 with TRBJ2-1; D may be TRBD1 or TRBD2 (5 bases each). Trimming took off 3 bases at V and 2 bases at J, with 15 bases between the two ends. The CDR3 loop spans 16 amino acids. Per germline, CDR1 SGHRS and CDR2 YFSETQ. The CDR3 DNA reads as TGCGCCAGCAGCTGGGACCCCTCTGTTACCTACAATGAGCAGTTCTTC. It codes for CASSWDPSVTYNEQFF.

The V and J genes are TRBV29-1 and TRBJ1-4; unclear D gene. Germline CDR1 and CDR2: SQVTM and ANQGSEA. The CDR3 runs 12 residues. Trimming removed 4 bases from V and 2 bases from J, with 5 bases in between. The CDR3 here is CSVVSTNEKLFF. Here the CDR3 DNA reads TGCAGCGTTGTCAGCACTAATGAAAAACTGTTTTTT.

The rearrangement uses TRBV30 and TRBJ1-6, with 8 bases aligning to TRBD1. Looked up from germline, CDR1 is GTSNPN and CDR2 is SVGIG (reference sequence). J was trimmed by 0 bases and V by 1 base; bases with no gene match: 11. The CDR3 length is 19 residues. CDR3 bases: TGTGCCTGGAGTGACCTGGACAGGGAGGCTAGCTCCTATAATTCACCCCTCCACTTT. It codes for CAWSDLDREASSYNSPLHF.

This sequence joins TRBV4-1 and TRBJ2-7, with D perhaps TRBD1 or TRBD2 (5 bases each). The V gene lost 2 bases and the J gene lost 2 bases, with 10 bases spanning the gap. The CDR3 is made up of 14 amino acids. Germline V gives CDR1 MGHRA, CDR2 YSYEKL. This CDR3 is CASSQRSGPYEQYF. CDR3 sequence (DNA): TGCGCCAGCAGCCAACGTTCGGGACCCTACGAGCAGTACTTC.

The chain combines TRBV19 with TRBJ1-1; D remains unclear. With 2 bases removed from V and 6 bases from J, the gap between germline ends came to 13 bases. The germline V gene has CDR1 LNHDA and CDR2 SQIVND (reference sequence). The CDR3 sequence is 14 residues long. CDR3 region: CASSISPRFAEAFF. CDR3 coding DNA: TGTGCCAGTAGTATATCCCCACGGTTTGCTGAAGCTTTCTTT.